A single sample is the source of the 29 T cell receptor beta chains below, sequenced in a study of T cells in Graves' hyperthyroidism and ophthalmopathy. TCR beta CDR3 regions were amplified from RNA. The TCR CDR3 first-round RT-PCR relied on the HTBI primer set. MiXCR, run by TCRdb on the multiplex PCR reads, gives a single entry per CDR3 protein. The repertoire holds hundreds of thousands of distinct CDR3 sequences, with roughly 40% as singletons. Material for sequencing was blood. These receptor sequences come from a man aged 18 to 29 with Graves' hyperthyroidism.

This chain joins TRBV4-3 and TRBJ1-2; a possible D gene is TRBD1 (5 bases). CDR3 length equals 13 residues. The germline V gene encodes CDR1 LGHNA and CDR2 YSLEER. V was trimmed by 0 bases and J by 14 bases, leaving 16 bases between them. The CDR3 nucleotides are TGCGCCAGCAGCCAAGATCGGGCAGGGATGAGAACCTTC. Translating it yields CASSQDRAGMRTF.

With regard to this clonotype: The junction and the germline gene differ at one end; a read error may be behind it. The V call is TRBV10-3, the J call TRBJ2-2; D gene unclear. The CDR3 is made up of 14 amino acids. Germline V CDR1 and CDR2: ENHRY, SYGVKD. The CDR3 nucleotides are TGTGCCAGCAGTTTAGCCACTATCCCCGGGGAGCTGTTTTTT. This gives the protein CASSLATIPGELFF.

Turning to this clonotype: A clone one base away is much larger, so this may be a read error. CDR3 sequence (DNA): TGTGCCAGCGGCTCAACACCTACCGGGGAGCTGTCTTTT. Translating it yields CASGSTPTGELSF. The chain joins TRBV7-9 to TRBJ2-2; TRBD2 might be the D (5 bases). CDR1 SEHNR and CDR2 FQNEAQ come from the germline V gene (reference sequence). The CDR3 is 13 amino acids.

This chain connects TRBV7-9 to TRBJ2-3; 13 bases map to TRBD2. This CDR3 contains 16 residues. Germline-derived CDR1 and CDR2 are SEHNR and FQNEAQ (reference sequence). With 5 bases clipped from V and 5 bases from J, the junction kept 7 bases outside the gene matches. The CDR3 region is CASSQTSGGAKDTQYF. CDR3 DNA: TGTGCCAGCAGCCAAACTAGCGGGGGGGCCAAAGATACGCAGTATTTT.

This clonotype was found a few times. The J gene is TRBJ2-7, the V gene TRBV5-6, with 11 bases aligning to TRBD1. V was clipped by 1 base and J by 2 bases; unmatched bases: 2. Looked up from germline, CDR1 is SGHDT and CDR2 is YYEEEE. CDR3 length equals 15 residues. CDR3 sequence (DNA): TGTGCCAGCAGCTTGTCGGACAGGGGGCCCTACGAGCAGTACTTC. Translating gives CASSLSDRGPYEQYF. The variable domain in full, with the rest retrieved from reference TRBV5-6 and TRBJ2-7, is DAGVTQSPTHLIKTRGQQVTLRCSPKSGHDTVSWYQQALGQGPQFIFQYYEEEERQRGNFPDRFSGHQFPNYSSELNVNALLLGDSALYLCASSLSDRGPYEQYFGPGTRLTVT.

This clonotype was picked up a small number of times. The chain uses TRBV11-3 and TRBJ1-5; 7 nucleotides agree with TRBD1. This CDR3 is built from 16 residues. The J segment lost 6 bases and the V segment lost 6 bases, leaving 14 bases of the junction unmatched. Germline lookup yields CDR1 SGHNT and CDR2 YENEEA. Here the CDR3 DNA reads TGTGCCAGCAGACATTCCCTAAGGGGGCAAGGTCAGCCCCAGCATTTT. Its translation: CASRHSLRGQGQPQHF.

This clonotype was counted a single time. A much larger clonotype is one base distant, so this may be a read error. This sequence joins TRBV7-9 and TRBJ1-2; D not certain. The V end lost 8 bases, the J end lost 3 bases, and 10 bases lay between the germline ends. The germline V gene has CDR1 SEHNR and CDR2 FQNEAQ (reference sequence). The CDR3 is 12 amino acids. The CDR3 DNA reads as TGTGCCAGCGCGGGGAGGGACTATGGCTACACCTTC. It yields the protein CASAGRDYGYTF.

CDR3 bases: TGTGCCAGCCTCCTGGCAGGGGGGAACACTGAAGCTTTCTTT. Translating gives CASLLAGGNTEAFF. The V and J genes are TRBV6-6 and TRBJ1-1, with 7 bases matching TRBD1. This CDR3 is 14 amino acids long. The V segment lost 8 bases and the J segment 1 base; nucleotides outside the gene matches: 7. Germline assignment: CDR1 MNHNY and CDR2 SVGAGI (reference sequence).

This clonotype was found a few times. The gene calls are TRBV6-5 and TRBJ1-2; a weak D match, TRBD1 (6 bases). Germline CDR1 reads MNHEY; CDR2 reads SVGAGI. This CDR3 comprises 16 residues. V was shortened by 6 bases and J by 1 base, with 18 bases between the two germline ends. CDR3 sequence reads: CASSPEIGGLNYGYTF. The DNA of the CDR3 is TGTGCCAGCAGCCCGGAGATAGGGGGGCTTAACTATGGCTACACCTTC.

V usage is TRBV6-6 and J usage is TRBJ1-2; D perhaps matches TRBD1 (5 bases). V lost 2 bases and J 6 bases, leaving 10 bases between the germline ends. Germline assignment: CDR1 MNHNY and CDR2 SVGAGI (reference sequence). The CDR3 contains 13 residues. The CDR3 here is CASSYVRGDGYTF. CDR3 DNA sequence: TGTGCCAGCAGTTACGTCCGGGGGGATGGCTACACCTTC.

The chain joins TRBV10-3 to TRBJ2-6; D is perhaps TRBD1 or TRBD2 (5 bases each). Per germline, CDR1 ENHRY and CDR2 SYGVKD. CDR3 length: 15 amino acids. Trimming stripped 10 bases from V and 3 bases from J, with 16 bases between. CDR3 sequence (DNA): TGTGCCAATAGGGGAGAGTGGGGTGGGGCCAACGTCCTGACTTTC. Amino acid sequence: CANRGEWGGANVLTF.

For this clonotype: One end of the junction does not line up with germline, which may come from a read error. The CDR3 reads CASSFGGLAGGLAYEQYF. In nucleotides, the CDR3 is TGTGCTAGCAGCTTTGGCGGACTAGCGGGAGGGTTGGCCTACGAGCAGTACTTC. This chain joins TRBV7-7 and TRBJ2-7; 15 positions agree with TRBD2. CDR3 size: 18 residues. The V gene's germline CDR1 is SSHAT and CDR2 FNYEAQ (reference sequence).

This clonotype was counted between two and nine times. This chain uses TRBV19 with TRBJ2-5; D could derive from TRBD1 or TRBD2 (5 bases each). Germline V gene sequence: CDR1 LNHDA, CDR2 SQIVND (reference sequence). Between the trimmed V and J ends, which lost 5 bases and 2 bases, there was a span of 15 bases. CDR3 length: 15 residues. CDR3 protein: CASSPGDVIQETQYF. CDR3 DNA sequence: TGTGCCAGTAGTCCCGGGGACGTCATACAAGAGACCCAGTACTTC. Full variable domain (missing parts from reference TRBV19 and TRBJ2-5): DGGITQSPKYLFRKEGQNVTLSCEQNLNHDAMYWYRQDPGQGLRLIYYSQIVNDFQKGDIAEGYSVSREKKESFPLTVTSAQKNPTAFYLCASSPGDVIQETQYFGPGTRLLVL.

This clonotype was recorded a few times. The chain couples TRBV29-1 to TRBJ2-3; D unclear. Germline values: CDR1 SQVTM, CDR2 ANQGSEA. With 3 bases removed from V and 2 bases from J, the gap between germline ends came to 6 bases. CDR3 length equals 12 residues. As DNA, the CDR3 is TGCAGCGTTGAGTCTAACACAGATACGCAGTATTTT. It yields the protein CSVESNTDTQYF.

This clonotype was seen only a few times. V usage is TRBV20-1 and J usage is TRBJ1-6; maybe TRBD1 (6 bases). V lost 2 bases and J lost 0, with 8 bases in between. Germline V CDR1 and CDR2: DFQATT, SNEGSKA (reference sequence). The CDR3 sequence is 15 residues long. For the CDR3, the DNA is TGCAGTGCTAGAAGAGGGGGCTCCTATAATTCACCCCTCCACTTT. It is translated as CSARRGGSYNSPLHF.

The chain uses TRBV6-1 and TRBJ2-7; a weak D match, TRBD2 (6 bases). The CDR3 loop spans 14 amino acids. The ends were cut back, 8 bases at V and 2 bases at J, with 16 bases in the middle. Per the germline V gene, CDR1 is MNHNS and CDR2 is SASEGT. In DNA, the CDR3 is TGTGCCAGCTCCCGCCGGGGGATCGCCTACGAGCAGTACTTC. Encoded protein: CASSRRGIAYEQYF.

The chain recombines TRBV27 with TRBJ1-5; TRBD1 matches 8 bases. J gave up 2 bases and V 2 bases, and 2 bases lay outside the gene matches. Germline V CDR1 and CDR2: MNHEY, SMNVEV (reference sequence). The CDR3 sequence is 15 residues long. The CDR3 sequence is CASSLDRGGNQPQHF. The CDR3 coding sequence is TGTGCCAGCAGTTTAGACAGGGGAGGCAATCAGCCCCAGCATTTT.

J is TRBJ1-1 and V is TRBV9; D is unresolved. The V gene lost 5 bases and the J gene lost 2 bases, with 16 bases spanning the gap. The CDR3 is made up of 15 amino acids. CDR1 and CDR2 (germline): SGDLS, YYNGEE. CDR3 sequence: CASSGSPNPNTEAFF. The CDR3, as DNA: TGTGCCAGCAGTGGGTCCCCGAATCCTAACACTGAAGCTTTCTTT.

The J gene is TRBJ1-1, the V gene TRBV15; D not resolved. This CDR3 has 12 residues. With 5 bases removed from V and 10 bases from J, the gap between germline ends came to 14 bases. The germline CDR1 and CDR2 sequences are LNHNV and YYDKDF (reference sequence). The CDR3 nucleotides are TGTGCCACCAGCGATTCCTCCTTGGGAGCTTTCTTT. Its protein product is CATSDSSLGAFF. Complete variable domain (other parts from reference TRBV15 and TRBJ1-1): DAMVIQNPRYQVTQFGKPVTLSCSQTLNHNVMYWYQQKSSQAPKLLFHYYDKDFNNEADTPDNFQSRRPNTSFCFLDIRSPGLGDTAMYLCATSDSSLGAFFGQGTRLTVV.

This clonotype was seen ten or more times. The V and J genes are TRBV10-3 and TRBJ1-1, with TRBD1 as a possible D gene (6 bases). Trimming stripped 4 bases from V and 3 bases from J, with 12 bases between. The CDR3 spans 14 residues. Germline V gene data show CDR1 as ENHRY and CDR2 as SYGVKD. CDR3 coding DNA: TGTGCCATCAGTGGGAGGGGGTTTGACACTGAAGCTTTCTTT. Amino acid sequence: CAISGRGFDTEAFF.

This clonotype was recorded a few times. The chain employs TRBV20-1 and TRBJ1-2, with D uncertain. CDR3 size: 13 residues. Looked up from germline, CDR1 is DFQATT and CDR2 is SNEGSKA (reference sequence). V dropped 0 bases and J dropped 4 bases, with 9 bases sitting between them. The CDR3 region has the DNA TGCAGTGCTAGAGAAGGGTTTTTCTATGGCTACACCTTC. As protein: CSAREGFFYGYTF.

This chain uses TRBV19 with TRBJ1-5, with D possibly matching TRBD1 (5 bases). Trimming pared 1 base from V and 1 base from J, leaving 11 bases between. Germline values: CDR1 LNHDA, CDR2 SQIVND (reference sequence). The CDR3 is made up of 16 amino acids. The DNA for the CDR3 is TGTGCCAGTAGTATAGGGACACCCCGAAGCAATCAGCCCCAGCATTTT. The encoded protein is CASSIGTPRSNQPQHF.

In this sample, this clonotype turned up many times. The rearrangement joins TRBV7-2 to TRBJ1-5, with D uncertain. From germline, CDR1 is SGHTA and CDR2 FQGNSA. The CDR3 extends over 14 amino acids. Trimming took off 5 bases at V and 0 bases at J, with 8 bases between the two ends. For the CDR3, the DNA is TGTGCCAGCAGCCCGCAGGTTAGCAATCAGCCCCAGCATTTT. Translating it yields CASSPQVSNQPQHF.

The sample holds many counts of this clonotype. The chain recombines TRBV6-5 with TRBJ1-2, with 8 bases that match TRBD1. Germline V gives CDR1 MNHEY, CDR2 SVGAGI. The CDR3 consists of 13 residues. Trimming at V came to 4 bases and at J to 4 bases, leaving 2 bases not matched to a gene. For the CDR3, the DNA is TGTGCCAGCAGTTTGACAGGGGTCTATGGCTACACCTTC. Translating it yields CASSLTGVYGYTF.

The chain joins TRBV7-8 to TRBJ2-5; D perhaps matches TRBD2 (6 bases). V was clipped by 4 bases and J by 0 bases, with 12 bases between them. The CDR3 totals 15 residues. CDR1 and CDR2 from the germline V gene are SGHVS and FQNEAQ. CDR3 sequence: CASSSSWTNQETQYF. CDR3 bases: TGTGCCAGCAGCTCCTCCTGGACTAACCAAGAGACCCAGTACTTC.

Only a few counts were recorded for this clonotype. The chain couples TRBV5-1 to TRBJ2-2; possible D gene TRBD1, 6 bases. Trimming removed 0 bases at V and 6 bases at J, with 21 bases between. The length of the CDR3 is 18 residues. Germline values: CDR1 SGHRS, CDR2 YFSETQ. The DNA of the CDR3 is TGCGCCAGCAGCTTGGAAGGCAGGGGACAAGGGAAGTCCGGGGAGCTGTTTTTT. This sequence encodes CASSLEGRGQGKSGELFF.

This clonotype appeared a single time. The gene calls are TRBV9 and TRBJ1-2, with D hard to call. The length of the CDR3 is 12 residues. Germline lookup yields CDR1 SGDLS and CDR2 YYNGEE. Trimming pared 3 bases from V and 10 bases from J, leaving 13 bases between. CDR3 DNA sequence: TGTGCCAGCAGCGCCCTAGGGTTGGACTACACCTTC. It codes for CASSALGLDYTF.

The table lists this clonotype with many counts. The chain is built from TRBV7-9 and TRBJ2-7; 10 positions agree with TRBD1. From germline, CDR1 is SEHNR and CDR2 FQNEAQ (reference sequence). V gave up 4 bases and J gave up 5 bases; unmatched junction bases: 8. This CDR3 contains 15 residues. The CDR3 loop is CASSSTRDRGHEQYF. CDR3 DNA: TGTGCCAGCAGCTCAACCCGGGACAGGGGCCACGAGCAGTACTTC.

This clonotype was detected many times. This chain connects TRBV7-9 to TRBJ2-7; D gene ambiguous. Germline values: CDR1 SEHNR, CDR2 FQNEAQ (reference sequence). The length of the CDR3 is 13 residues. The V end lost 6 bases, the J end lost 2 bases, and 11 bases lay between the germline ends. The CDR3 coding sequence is TGTGCCAGCAGTTTGGACCCTGCCTACGAGCAGTACTTC. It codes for CASSLDPAYEQYF.